The sequence of this T cell receptor (delta chain) was determined in a study of gamma-delta chains in newborns, infants, children. About the study: Microbial exposure reportedly drives polyclonal innate γδ T cell expansion after birth.

TCRdb fed the reads to CATT. Here the sample spans about 5,400 delta-chain clones, approximately 18% being singletons. CDR3 size: 25 residues. The germline V gene has CDR1 TSWWSYY and CDR2 QGS. Trimming at V came to 3 bases and at J to 0 bases, leaving 33 bases not matched to a gene. The TCR originated in a child who was a newborn, infant or young child, either healthy, febrile or measles-vaccinated (not recorded which). Input material: blood. The chain combines TRDV1 with TRDJ1; 8 nucleotides match TRDD3. No J segment appears in TCRdb, so it was assigned here by matching the sequence to germline. The CDR3 nucleotides are TGTGCTCTTGGGGACCTTCCGCGCGGTAGTGGGGGATGCACTTCCTTCCCTTTATACACCGATAAACTCATCTTT. Translated, it gives CALGDLPRGSGGCTSFPLYTDKLIF.